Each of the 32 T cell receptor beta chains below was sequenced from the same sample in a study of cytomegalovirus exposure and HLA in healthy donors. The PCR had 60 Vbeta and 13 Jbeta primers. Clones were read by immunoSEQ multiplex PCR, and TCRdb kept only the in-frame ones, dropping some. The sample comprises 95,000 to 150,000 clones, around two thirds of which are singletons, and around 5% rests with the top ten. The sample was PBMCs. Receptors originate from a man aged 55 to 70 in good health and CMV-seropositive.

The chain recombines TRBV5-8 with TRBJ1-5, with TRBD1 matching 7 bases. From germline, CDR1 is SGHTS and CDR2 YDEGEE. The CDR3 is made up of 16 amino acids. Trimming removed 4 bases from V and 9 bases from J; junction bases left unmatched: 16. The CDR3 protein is CASSHGTDSTFWPQHF. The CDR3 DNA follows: TGTGCCAGCAGCCATGGGACAGACTCTACCTTCTGGCCCCAGCATTTT. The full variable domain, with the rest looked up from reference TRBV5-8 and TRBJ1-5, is EAGVTQSPTHLIKTRGQQATLRCSPISGHTSVYWYQQALGLGLQFLLWYDEGEERNRGNFPPRFSGRQFPNYSSELNVNALELEDSALYLCASSHGTDSTFWPQHFGDGTRLSIL.

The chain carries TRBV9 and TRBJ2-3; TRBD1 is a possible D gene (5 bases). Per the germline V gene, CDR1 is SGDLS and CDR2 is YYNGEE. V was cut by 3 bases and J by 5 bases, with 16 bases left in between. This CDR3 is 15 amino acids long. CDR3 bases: TGTGCCAGCAGCGCTCAGGGCAATTCGGAAGATACGCAGTATTTT. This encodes CASSAQGNSEDTQYF.

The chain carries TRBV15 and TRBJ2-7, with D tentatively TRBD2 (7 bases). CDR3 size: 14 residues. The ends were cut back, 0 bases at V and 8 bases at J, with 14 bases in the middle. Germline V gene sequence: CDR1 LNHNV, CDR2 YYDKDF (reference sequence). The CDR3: CATSRDRGAEQQYF. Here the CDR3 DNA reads TGTGCCACCAGCAGAGATCGGGGGGCGGAACAGCAGTACTTC.

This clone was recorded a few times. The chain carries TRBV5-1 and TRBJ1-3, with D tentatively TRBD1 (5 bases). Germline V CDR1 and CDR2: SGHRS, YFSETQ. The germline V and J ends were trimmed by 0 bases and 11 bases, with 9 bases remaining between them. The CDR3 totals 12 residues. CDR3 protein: CASSLGGEAIYF. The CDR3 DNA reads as TGCGCCAGCAGCTTGGGAGGGGAGGCCATATATTTT. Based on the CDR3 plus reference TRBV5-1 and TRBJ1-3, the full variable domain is KAGVTQTPRYLIKTRGQQVTLSCSPISGHRSVSWYQQTPGQGLQFLFEYFSETQRNKGNFPGRFSGRQFSNSRSEMNVSTLELGDSALYLCASSLGGEAIYFGEGSWLTVV.

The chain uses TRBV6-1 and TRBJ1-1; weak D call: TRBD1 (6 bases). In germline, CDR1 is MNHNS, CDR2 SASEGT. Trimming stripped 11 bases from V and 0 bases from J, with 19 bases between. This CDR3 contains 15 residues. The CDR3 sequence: CAANKGVHMNTEAFF. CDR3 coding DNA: TGTGCCGCTAACAAGGGGGTCCACATGAACACTGAAGCTTTCTTT.

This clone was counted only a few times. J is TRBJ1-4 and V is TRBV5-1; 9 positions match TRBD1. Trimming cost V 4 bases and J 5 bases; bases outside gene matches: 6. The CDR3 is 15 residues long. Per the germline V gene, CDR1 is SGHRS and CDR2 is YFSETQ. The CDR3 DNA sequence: TGCGCCAGCAGCAACGGGACAGGGAAGAATGAAAAACTGTTTTTT. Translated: CASSNGTGKNEKLFF. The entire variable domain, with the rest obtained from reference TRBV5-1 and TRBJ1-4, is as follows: KAGVTQTPRYLIKTRGQQVTLSCSPISGHRSVSWYQQTPGQGLQFLFEYFSETQRNKGNFPGRFSGRQFSNSRSEMNVSTLELGDSALYLCASSNGTGKNEKLFFGSGTQLSVL.

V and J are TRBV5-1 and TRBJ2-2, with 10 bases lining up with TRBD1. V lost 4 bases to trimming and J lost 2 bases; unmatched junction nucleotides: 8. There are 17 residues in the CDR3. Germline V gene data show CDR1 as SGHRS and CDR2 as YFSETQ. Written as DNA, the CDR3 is TGCGCCAGCAGCCCCTCGGGACAGGGGACCAACACCGGGGAGCTGTTTTTT. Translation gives CASSPSGQGTNTGELFF.

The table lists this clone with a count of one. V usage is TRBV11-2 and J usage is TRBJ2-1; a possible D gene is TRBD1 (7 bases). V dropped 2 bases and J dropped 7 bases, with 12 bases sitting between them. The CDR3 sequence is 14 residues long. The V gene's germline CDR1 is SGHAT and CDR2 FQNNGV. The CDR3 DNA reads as TGTGCCAGCAGCTTAAACAGGGGAGGAAATGAGCAGTTCTTC. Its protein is CASSLNRGGNEQFF.

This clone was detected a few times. Written as DNA, the CDR3 is TGTGCCAGCAGCCTGAGACTAGCGGGGAGTACCGGGGAGCTGTTTTTT. It codes for CASSLRLAGSTGELFF. This sequence joins TRBV5-4 and TRBJ2-2, with TRBD2 matching over 11 bases. J lost 5 bases, V lost 4 bases, and 7 bases had no gene match. Per the germline V gene, CDR1 is SGHNT and CDR2 is YYREEE (reference sequence). This CDR3 is built from 16 residues.

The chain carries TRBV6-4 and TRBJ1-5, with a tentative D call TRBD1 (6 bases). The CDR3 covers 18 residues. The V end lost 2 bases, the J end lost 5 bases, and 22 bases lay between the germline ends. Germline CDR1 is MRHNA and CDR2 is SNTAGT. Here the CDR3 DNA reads TGTGCCAGCAGTGACCTCCCAGAGGGACAAAATCCCGATCAGCCCCAGCATTTT. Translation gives CASSDLPEGQNPDQPQHF.

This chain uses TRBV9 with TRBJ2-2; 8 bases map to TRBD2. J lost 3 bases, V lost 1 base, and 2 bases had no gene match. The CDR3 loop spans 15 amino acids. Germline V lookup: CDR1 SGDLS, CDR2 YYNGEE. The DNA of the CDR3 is TGTGCCAGCAGCGTAACTAGCGGATACACCGGGGAGCTGTTTTTT. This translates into CASSVTSGYTGELFF. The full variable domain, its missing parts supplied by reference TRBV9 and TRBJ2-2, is DSGVTQTPKHLITATGQRVTLRCSPRSGDLSVYWYQQSLDQGLQFLIQYYNGEERAKGNILERFSAQQFPDLHSELNLSSLELGDSALYFCASSVTSGYTGELFFGEGSRLTVL.

The CDR3 reads CASSDFEKLFF. CDR3 DNA sequence: TGTGCCAGCAGTGACTTTGAAAAACTGTTTTTT. The chain uses TRBV25-1 and TRBJ1-4; D is undetermined. The CDR3 runs to 11 residues. Germline V gene lookup returns CDR1 MGHDK and CDR2 SYGVNS. Trimming took 3 bases from V and 7 from J, leaving 3 bases between them.

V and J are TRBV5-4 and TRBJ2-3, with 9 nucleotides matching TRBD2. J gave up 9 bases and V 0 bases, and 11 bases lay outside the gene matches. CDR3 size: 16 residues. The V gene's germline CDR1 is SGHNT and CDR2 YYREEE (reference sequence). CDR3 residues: CASSLGLGGGGGTQYF. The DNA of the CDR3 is TGTGCCAGCAGCTTGGGTCTGGGCGGCGGGGGGGGGACGCAGTATTTT.

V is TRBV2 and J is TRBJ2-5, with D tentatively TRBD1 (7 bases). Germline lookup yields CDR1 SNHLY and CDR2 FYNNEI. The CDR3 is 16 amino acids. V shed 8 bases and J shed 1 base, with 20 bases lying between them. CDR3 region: CASDGGTARTQETQYF. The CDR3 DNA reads TGTGCCAGCGATGGGGGGACAGCGAGAACCCAAGAGACCCAGTACTTC.

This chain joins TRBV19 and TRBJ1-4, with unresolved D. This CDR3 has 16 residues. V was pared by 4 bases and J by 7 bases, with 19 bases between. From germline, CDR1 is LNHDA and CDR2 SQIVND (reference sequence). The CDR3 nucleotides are TGTGCCAGTAGTAAACCGATTGAGGGAGTCGGTGAAAAACTGTTTTTT. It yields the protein CASSKPIEGVGEKLFF.

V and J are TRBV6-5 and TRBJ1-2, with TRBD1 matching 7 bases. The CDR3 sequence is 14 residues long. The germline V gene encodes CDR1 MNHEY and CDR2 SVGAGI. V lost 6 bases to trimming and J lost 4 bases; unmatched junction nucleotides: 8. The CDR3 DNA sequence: TGTGCCAGCAGGGGGGACAGCCTAACCTATGGCTACACCTTC. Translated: CASRGDSLTYGYTF.

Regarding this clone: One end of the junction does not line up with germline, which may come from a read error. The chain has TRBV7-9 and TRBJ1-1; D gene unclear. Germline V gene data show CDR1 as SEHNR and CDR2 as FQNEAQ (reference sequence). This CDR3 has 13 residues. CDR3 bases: TGTGCCAGCAGCCCCCTGCCTACCGCCCTCGCGCTGTTC. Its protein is CASSPLPTALALF.

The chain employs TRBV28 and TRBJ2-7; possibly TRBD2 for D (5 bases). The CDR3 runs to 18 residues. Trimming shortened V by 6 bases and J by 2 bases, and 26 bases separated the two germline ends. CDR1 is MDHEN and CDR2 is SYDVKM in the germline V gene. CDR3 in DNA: TGTGCCAGCAGGCCGTCGTTTGGTATGGGGAGTCCGACCTACGAGCAGTACTTC. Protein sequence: CASRPSFGMGSPTYEQYF.

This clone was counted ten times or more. CDR3 nucleotide sequence: TGTGCCAGCATTGACTTAAGAGGCACTGAAGCTTTCTTT. It is translated as CASIDLRGTEAFF. The V gene is TRBV27, the J gene TRBJ1-1; D not certain. Germline V gene lookup returns CDR1 MNHEY and CDR2 SMNVEV (reference sequence). Trimming cost V 7 bases and J 4 bases, with 13 bases left between them. The length of the CDR3 is 13 residues.

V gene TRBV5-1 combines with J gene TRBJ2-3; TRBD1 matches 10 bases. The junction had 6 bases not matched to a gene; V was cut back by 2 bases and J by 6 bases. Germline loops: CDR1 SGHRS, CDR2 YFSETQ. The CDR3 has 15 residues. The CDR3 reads CASSLSTGGRDTQYF. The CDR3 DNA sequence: TGCGCCAGCAGCTTATCGACAGGGGGCAGGGATACGCAGTATTTT. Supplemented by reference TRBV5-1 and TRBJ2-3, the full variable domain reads KAGVTQTPRYLIKTRGQQVTLSCSPISGHRSVSWYQQTPGQGLQFLFEYFSETQRNKGNFPGRFSGRQFSNSRSEMNVSTLELGDSALYLCASSLSTGGRDTQYFGPGTRLTVL.

CDR3 coding DNA: TGCAGCGCCCATGGTGGGAGAGGAGAGACCCAGTACTTC. This encodes CSAHGGRGETQYF. The chain is built from TRBV29-1 and TRBJ2-5; D is possibly TRBD2 (5 bases). The CDR3 has 13 residues. V was trimmed by 7 bases and J by 4 bases, leaving 16 bases between them. Germline CDR1 SQVTM, CDR2 ANQGSEA.

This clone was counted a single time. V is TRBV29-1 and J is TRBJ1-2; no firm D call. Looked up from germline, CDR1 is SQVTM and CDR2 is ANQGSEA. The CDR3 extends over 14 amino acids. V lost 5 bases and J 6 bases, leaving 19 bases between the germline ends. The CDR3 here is CSVQFVSTGDGYTF. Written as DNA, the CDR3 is TGCAGCGTTCAATTCGTCTCAACCGGAGATGGCTACACCTTC.

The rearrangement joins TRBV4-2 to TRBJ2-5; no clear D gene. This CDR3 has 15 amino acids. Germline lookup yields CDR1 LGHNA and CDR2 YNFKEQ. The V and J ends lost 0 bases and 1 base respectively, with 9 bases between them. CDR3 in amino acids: CASSQDWIAQETQYF. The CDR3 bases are TGTGCCAGCAGCCAAGATTGGATAGCCCAAGAGACCCAGTACTTC.

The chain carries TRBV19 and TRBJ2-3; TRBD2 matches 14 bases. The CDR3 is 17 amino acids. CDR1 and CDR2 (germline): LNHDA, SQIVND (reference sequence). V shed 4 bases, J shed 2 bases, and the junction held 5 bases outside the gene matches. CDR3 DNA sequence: TGTGCCAGTAGTAGGGGACTAGCGGGGGCTAACACAGATACGCAGTATTTT. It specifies CASSRGLAGANTDTQYF.

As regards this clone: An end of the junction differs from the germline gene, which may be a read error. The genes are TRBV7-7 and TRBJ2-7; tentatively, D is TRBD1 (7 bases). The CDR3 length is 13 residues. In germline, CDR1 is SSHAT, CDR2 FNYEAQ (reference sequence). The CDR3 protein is CASSLARGDEQYF. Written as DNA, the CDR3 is TGTGCTAGCAGCTTAGCCAGGGGGGACGAGCAGTACTTC.

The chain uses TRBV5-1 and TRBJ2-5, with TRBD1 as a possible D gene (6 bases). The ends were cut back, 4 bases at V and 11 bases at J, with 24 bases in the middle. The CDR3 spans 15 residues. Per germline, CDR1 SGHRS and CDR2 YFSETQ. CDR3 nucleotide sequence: TGCGCCAGCAGCGACGAACCCCAGGCTGCCCAGGGGCAGTACTTC. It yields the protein CASSDEPQAAQGQYF. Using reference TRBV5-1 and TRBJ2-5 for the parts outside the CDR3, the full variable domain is KAGVTQTPRYLIKTRGQQVTLSCSPISGHRSVSWYQQTPGQGLQFLFEYFSETQRNKGNFPGRFSGRQFSNSRSEMNVSTLELGDSALYLCASSDEPQAAQGQYFGPGTRLLVL.

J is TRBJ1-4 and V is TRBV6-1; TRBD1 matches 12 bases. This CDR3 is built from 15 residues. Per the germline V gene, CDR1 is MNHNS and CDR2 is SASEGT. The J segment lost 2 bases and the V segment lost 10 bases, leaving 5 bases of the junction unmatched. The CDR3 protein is CATRGTGGTNEKLFF. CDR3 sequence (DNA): TGTGCCACCCGCGGGACAGGGGGCACTAATGAAAAACTGTTTTTT.

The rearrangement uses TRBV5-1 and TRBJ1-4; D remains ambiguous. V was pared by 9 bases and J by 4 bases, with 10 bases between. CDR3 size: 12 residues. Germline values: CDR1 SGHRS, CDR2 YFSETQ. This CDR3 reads CAIHSNNEKLFF. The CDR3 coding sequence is TGCGCCATCCACAGTAATAATGAAAAACTGTTTTTT.

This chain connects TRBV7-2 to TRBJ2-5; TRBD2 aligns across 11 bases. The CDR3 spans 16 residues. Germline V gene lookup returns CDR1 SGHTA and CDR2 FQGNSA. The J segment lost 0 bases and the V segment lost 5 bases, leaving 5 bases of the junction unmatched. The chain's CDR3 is CASSMRLAGYQETQYF. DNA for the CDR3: TGTGCCAGCAGCATGAGACTAGCGGGGTACCAAGAGACCCAGTACTTC.

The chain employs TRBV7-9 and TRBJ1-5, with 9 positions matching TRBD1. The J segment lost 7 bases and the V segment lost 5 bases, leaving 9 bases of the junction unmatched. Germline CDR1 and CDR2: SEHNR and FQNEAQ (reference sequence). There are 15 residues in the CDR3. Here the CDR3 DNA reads TGTGCCAGCAGCCCGGGGACAGGGTCCGCACAGCCCCAGCATTTT. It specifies CASSPGTGSAQPQHF.

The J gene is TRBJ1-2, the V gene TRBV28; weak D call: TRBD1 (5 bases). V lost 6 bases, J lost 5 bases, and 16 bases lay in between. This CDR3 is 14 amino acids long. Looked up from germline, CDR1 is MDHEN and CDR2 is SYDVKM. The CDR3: CASSIGAQDYGYTF. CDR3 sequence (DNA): TGTGCCAGCAGCATTGGGGCGCAAGATTATGGCTACACCTTC.

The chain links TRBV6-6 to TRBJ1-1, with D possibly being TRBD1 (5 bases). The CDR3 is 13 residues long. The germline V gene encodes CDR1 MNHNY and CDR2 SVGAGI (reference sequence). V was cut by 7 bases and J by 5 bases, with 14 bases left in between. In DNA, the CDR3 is TGTGCCAGCACCCCATGGGAGGGGACTGAAGCTTTCTTT. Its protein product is CASTPWEGTEAFF.